This T cell receptor beta chain was observed in a study of blood T cell repertoires in COVID-19. Looking at the study overall: The United States, Italy and Spain were the sources of the acute and convalescent COVID-19 samples. PBMCs, B-cell-depleted T cells, or T cells were the source of the cDNA or gDNA that made up the material.

Clinical histories supplied by participants themselves formed the basis of cohort assignment. Two consecutive negative NP/OP PCR tests, clearance, or resolved symptoms defined Cohort 3 recovery. Generated by immunoSEQ multiplex PCR, the TCRdb table keeps only in-frame clones and is missing some. Of about 320,000 clones listed, 87% are singletons. The CDR3 is 14 amino acids. Between the trimmed V and J ends, which lost 5 bases and 1 base, there was a span of 9 bases. Germline CDR1 is MNHEY and CDR2 is SVGEGT. The sequence came from a woman aged 18-29 years who had recovered from COVID-19. The specimen sequenced was PBMCs or T cells enriched from blood (not recorded which). The chain has TRBV6-2 or TRBV6-3 and TRBJ1-5; D gene unclear. In nucleotides, the CDR3 is TGTGCCAGCAGTCGAAACAGAAGCAATCAGCCCCAGCATTTT. Protein sequence: CASSRNRSNQPQHF.